The rows below give T cell receptor beta chains drawn from one sample of a study of blood T cell repertoires in COVID-19. Assay used: immunoSEQ multiplex PCR; TCRdb lists only in-frame clones, some missing. Here the sample spans 130,000 to 150,000 clones, approximately 85% being singletons. The specimen sequenced was peripheral blood. The receptors stem from a woman aged 55-70 years with COVID-19, enrolled during active disease. The CDR3 runs from the conserved cysteine through the conserved F or W. A D gene is named only where the DNA matches it firmly. Only some rows state a clone size, as once, few, many or a class for expanded clones.

TRBV24-1,.,TRBJ2-3,TRBD2,TGTGCCACCAGTGATCAGAATAGCGGGGTAGGAGATACGCAGTATTTT,CATSDQNSGVGDTQYF
TRBV21-1,.,TRBJ1-2,.,TGTGCCCCCTTTAAGGACAGGGTGAAGGGATATGGCTACACCTTC,CAPFKDRVKGYGYTF
TRBV6-5,.,TRBJ1-1,TRBD1,TGTGCCAGCATCCCGACAGGACAGGGAAACACTGAAGCTTTCTTT,CASIPTGQGNTEAFF
TRBV4-1,.,TRBJ1-1,.,TGCGCCAGCAGCCACGCCGGCGGGCAGGACACTGAAGCTTTCTTT,CASSHAGGQDTEAFF
TRBV19,.,TRBJ2-3,.,TGTGCCACCGTGCCCACATTTAGCACAGATACGCAGTATTTT,CATVPTFSTDTQYF
TRBV18,.,TRBJ2-7,.,TGTGCCAGCTCACCGAGGGGGGAGCAGTACTTC,CASSPRGEQYF
TRBV3-1/TRBV3-2,.,TRBJ1-2,.,TGTGCCAGCAGCCAGGCCGGGAATCGCTACACCTTC,CASSQAGNRYTF
TRBV4-2,.,TRBJ2-3,.,TGTGCCAGCAGCCAAGAGTTTGAAGAGGGCACAGATACGCAGTATTTT,CASSQEFEEGTDTQYF
TRBV7-3,once,TRBJ2-1,TRBD1,TGTGCCAGCAGCTTTGGGACAGGGTATTATGAGCAGTTCTTC,CASSFGTGYYEQFF
TRBV10-2,.,TRBJ1-2,TRBD1,TGCGCCAGCAGTGAGGTCCTCGGTGACAGGGGTCGGGGCTACACCTTC,CASSEVLGDRGRGYTF
TRBV6-5,.,TRBJ2-1,.,TGTGCCAGCAGACCCGGGGGAGAATACAATGAGCAGTTCTTC,CASRPGGEYNEQFF
TRBV12-3/TRBV12-4,.,TRBJ1-3,.,TGTGCCAGCAACCCCCAGGAAGGAAACACCATATATTTT,CASNPQEGNTIYF
TRBV7-6,.,TRBJ2-1,TRBD2,TGTGCCAGCAGCTCCGCCCTACTAGCGGGGGGCCCAAATGAGCAGTTCTTC,CASSSALLAGGPNEQFF
TRBV3-1/TRBV3-2,.,TRBJ2-5,TRBD1,TGTGCCAGCAGCCAGAACAGGGGTCCTCATAGGGCAATGTCGGAGACCCAGTACTTC,CASSQNRGPHRAMSETQYF
TRBV3-1/TRBV3-2,.,TRBJ2-5,TRBD2,TGTGCCAGCAGCCAACCCAGACTAGCGGGGGAGCAAGAGACCCAGTACTTC,CASSQPRLAGEQETQYF
TRBV5-4,.,TRBJ1-1,.,TGTGCCAGCAGTTACGACCAGGGGAGTTCTGAAGCTTTCTTT,CASSYDQGSSEAFF
TRBV5-4,once,TRBJ1-3,.,TGTGCCAGCAGCTTGGCCGAACAGGGCGGGAACACCATATATTTT,CASSLAEQGGNTIYF
TRBV7-3,few,TRBJ1-6,.,TGTGCCAGCAGCCCGCAAGGGAGTAATTCACCCCTCCACTTT,CASSPQGSNSPLHF
TRBV15,.,TRBJ2-1,TRBD2,TGTGCCACCAGCAGGGCCCGACTAGCGGGGTACAATGAGCAGTTCTTC,CATSRARLAGYNEQFF
TRBV2,.,TRBJ1-2,TRBD1,TGTGCCAGCAGGATACAGGGGACTAACTATGGCTACACCTTC,CASRIQGTNYGYTF
TRBV27,.,TRBJ1-1,TRBD1,TGTGCCCCCGGGGTTAGGACAGGGGGCCGCATGAACACTGAAGCTTTCTTT,CAPGVRTGGRMNTEAFF
TRBV15,.,TRBJ2-3,TRBD1,TGTGCCACCAGCAGGGACAGGGTAGCGACAGATACGCAGTATTTT,CATSRDRVATDTQYF